Listed here is a single T cell receptor beta chain. The antigen remains undetermined. Preparation of the TCRbeta library was carried out with unique molecular identifiers. TCRdb re-called the PCR reads through MiXCR, storing one row per CDR3 protein. Counted here are 500,000 or so distinct CDR3 sequences, 9.5% to 12% occurring once; the ten biggest clones make up 14%. The sample comes from a study of T-cell reconstitution after alpha-beta-depleted transplantation in children. Between the trimmed V and J ends, which lost 7 bases and 7 bases, there was a span of 16 bases. This CDR3 has 14 amino acids. Germline lookup yields CDR1 MNHEY and CDR2 SVGEGT. Findings of the study overall: When one year had passed after transplant, most T-cell counts and diversity came from newly produced T cells. Where alpha-beta T cells came from about two months after transplant was reportedly several hundred expanded graft clones.

The rearrangement uses TRBV6-2 or TRBV6-3 and TRBJ2-2; D is unresolved. The material was PBMCs, mostly from graft donor cells, obtained 180 days after TCRalphabeta/CD19-depleted stem cell transplant. The receptor was isolated from a female patient aged 2 to 10 who had a stem cell transplant for aplastic anemia, so the T cells may come from the graft donor. The CDR3 loop reads CASTDRWTDGELFF. CDR3 sequence (DNA): TGTGCCAGCACCGACCGGTGGACGGACGGGGAGCTGTTTTTT.